A single sample is the source of the 15 T cell receptor beta chains below, sequenced in a study of shared clonotypes between healthy human individuals. Here immunoSEQ multiplex PCR was the method, and the copy in TCRdb shows in-frame clones only, minus some. The sample consists of around 1.9 million clones, 85% to 95% of them appearing once. Selected positively for CCR7 and CD45RO-negative, naive CD8 cells excluded terminally differentiated effector memory CD45RA+ cells. The sequenced sample consisted of naive CD8+ T cells from PBMCs. These receptors were taken from a man in his late teens or twenties in good health. Some clones in this sample may be carry-over from other donors' samples.

With regard to this clone: The sample has other DNA sequences that encode this CDR3 too. The rearrangement uses TRBV5-4 and TRBJ1-5; D is unclear. The CDR3 contains 13 residues. Trimming pared 2 bases from V and 0 bases from J, leaving 3 bases between. Germline assignment: CDR1 SGHNT and CDR2 YYREEE (reference sequence). The CDR3: CASSFGSNQPQHF. CDR3 sequence (DNA): TGTGCCAGCAGCTTTGGTAGCAATCAGCCCCAGCATTTT.

The chain joins TRBV29-1 to TRBJ1-2, with TRBD1 matching over 12 bases. Germline trimming cut 6 bases from V and 1 base from J; bases unmatched to any gene: 12. The length of the CDR3 is 17 residues. Germline V gives CDR1 SQVTM, CDR2 ANQGSEA. In nucleotides, the CDR3 is TGCAGCGTGCTCACGGGGACAGGGGGCGTCTTTAACTATGGCTACACCTTC. This gives the protein CSVLTGTGGVFNYGYTF. Using reference TRBV29-1 and TRBJ1-2 for the parts outside the CDR3, the full variable domain is SAVISQKPSRDICQRGTSLTIQCQVDSQVTMMFWYRQQPGQSLTLIATANQGSEATYESGFVIDKFPISRPNLTFSTLTVSNMSPEDSSIYLCSVLTGTGGVFNYGYTFGSGTRLTVV.

The chain couples TRBV27 to TRBJ2-1; D unresolved. The V end lost 5 bases, the J end lost 0 bases, and 11 bases lay between the germline ends. The length of the CDR3 is 15 residues. Looked up from germline, CDR1 is MNHEY and CDR2 is SMNVEV (reference sequence). The CDR3 region has the DNA TGTGCCAGCAGTATCCAGGTTAGCTCCTACAATGAGCAGTTCTTC. Translation: CASSIQVSSYNEQFF.

V usage is TRBV19 and J usage is TRBJ1-1, with 7 bases matching TRBD1. The CDR3 has 14 amino acids. V dropped 4 bases and J dropped 2; count of bases not matched to a gene: 4. Germline CDR1 reads LNHDA; CDR2 reads SQIVND (reference sequence). The CDR3, as DNA: TGTGCCAGTAGTAACCGGGACAGCAACACTGAAGCTTTCTTT. Protein sequence: CASSNRDSNTEAFF.

The chain combines TRBV4-1 with TRBJ2-3; the D gene could be TRBD1 or TRBD2 (5 bases each). V was trimmed by 4 bases and J by 0 bases, leaving 11 bases between them. This CDR3 is built from 15 residues. Germline V gene data show CDR1 as MGHRA and CDR2 as YSYEKL. This CDR3 reads CASSPPGPSTDTQYF. In nucleotides, the CDR3 is TGCGCCAGCAGCCCCCCGGGACCGAGCACAGATACGCAGTATTTT.

This clone was detected only once. The chain has TRBV4-1 and TRBJ2-7; D gene uncertain. Trimming left V 1 base short and J 3 bases short, with 7 bases between. CDR3 length: 13 residues. The germline gives CDR1 MGHRA, CDR2 YSYEKL. The CDR3 loop is CASSQVPNYEQYF. CDR3 sequence (DNA): TGCGCCAGCAGCCAAGTACCCAACTACGAGCAGTACTTC.

In the case of this clone: Additional DNA sequences in this sample encode the identical CDR3. The genes are TRBV27 and TRBJ2-6; TRBD1 might be the D (5 bases). Germline values: CDR1 MNHEY, CDR2 SMNVEV (reference sequence). Trimming left V 0 bases short and J 2 bases short, with 5 bases between. This CDR3 region has 15 residues. CDR3 region: CASSLSRAGANVLTF. The DNA of the CDR3 is TGTGCCAGCAGTTTATCCAGGGCTGGGGCCAACGTCCTGACTTTC.

This clone has just one count. The gene calls are TRBV7-9 and TRBJ2-3; no firm D call. Between the trimmed V and J ends, which lost 6 bases and 0 bases, there was a span of 16 bases. This CDR3 spans 16 amino acids. From germline, CDR1 is SEHNR and CDR2 FQNEAQ (reference sequence). CDR3 DNA sequence: TGTGCCAGCAGTCCTGACCGGTCGTTTAGCACAGATACGCAGTATTTT. Its protein product is CASSPDRSFSTDTQYF.

V is TRBV27 and J is TRBJ2-7; a weak D match, TRBD1 (6 bases). From germline, CDR1 is MNHEY and CDR2 SMNVEV (reference sequence). This CDR3 spans 14 amino acids. The V end lost 3 bases, the J end lost 3 bases, and 12 bases lay between the germline ends. This chain's CDR3 is CASSFKDRHYEQYF. The CDR3 DNA is TGTGCCAGCAGTTTTAAGGACAGACACTACGAGCAGTACTTC.

The V gene is TRBV9, the J gene TRBJ2-1; D is undetermined. The CDR3 loop spans 14 amino acids. CDR1 and CDR2 (germline): SGDLS, YYNGEE. Trimming pared 0 bases from V and 5 bases from J, leaving 9 bases between. CDR3 in DNA: TGTGCCAGCAGCGTAGCGGATCCAGACAATGAGCAGTTCTTC. Its translation: CASSVADPDNEQFF.

The rearrangement uses TRBV19 and TRBJ2-1; D unclear. CDR1 is LNHDA and CDR2 is SQIVND in the germline V gene (reference sequence). V lost 5 bases and J lost 0, with 11 bases in between. CDR3 length: 15 residues. CDR3 loop: CASSRMTHSYNEQFF. The DNA for the CDR3 is TGTGCCAGTAGTCGTATGACTCACTCCTACAATGAGCAGTTCTTC.

The V call is TRBV6-5, the J call TRBJ2-7; TRBD1 matches at 11 bases. This CDR3 region has 15 residues. The V and J ends lost 5 bases and 1 base, in that order; junction bases with no gene match: 4. The germline gives CDR1 MNHEY, CDR2 SVGAGI. CDR3 sequence reads: CASSVGQGASYEQYF. The CDR3 bases are TGTGCCAGCAGTGTTGGACAGGGGGCTTCCTACGAGCAGTACTTC.

This sequence joins TRBV7-9 and TRBJ2-7; 7 nucleotides match TRBD2. The CDR3 totals 15 residues. The V segment lost 3 bases and the J segment 6 bases; nucleotides outside the gene matches: 11. Germline V CDR1 and CDR2: SEHNR, FQNEAQ (reference sequence). CDR3 nucleotide sequence: TGTGCCAGCAGCTTTTTCGCTAGCGGAGCTGGCGAGCAGTACTTC. This translates into CASSFFASGAGEQYF.

This chain connects TRBV28 to TRBJ2-5, with a possible D match to TRBD1 (6 bases). Germline CDR1 and CDR2: MDHEN and SYDVKM. The CDR3 runs 15 residues. Trimming cost V 1 base and J 4 bases, with 13 bases left between them. CDR3 DNA: TGTGCCAGCAGTTTATCGGGGACAAGAGGAGAGACCCAGTACTTC. It is translated as CASSLSGTRGETQYF. Based on the CDR3 plus reference TRBV28 and TRBJ2-5, the full variable domain is DVKVTQSSRYLVKRTGEKVFLECVQDMDHENMFWYRQDPGLGLRLIYFSYDVKMKEKGDIPEGYSVSREKKERFSLILESASTNQTSMYLCASSLSGTRGETQYFGPGTRLLVL.

In DNA form, the CDR3 reads TGCAGCGTTGAAGGTGTGAGCGGGAGAGAGGTTTACAATGAGCAGTTCTTC. Residues: CSVEGVSGREVYNEQFF. The chain uses TRBV29-1 and TRBJ2-1; 8 bases align to TRBD2. Germline V lookup: CDR1 SQVTM, CDR2 ANQGSEA. CDR3 length: 17 residues. With 1 base clipped from V and 4 bases from J, the junction kept 12 bases outside the gene matches.